One sample yielded the 15 T cell receptor beta chains listed below, sequenced in a study of PD-L1 blockade in urothelial cancer. Measured with immunoSEQ multiplex PCR; TCRdb has only the in-frame clones, and not every one. The sample lists about 56,000 clones; 86% were seen once. The source was PBMCs, collected around atezolizumab (anti-PD-L1) treatment. All receptors derive from a man between 50 and 59 years old with urothelial cancer.

This rearrangement joins TRBV5-6 to TRBJ2-1; TRBD2 is a possible D gene (6 bases). Germline V gene data show CDR1 as SGHDT and CDR2 as YYEEEE. There are 16 residues in the CDR3. The V end was cut by 0 bases, the J end by 4 bases, with 14 bases between. CDR3 protein: CASSLGGKQQYNEQFF. In nucleotides, the CDR3 is TGTGCCAGCAGCTTGGGCGGGAAACAACAGTACAATGAGCAGTTCTTC.

This chain connects TRBV4-2 to TRBJ2-1; 15 nucleotides match TRBD2. V gave up 0 bases and J gave up 8 bases; unmatched junction bases: 5. CDR1 LGHNA and CDR2 YNFKEQ come from the germline V gene. The CDR3 totals 17 residues. The DNA of the CDR3 is TGTGCCAGCAGCCAAGAAGGGACTAGCGGGAGGCCGTATGAGCAGTTCTTC. This translates into CASSQEGTSGRPYEQFF.

To note about this clone: Distinct nucleotide sequences in the sample also encode this CDR3. V gene TRBV5-1 combines with J gene TRBJ2-3; TRBD2 agrees at 9 bases. CDR3 length: 15 amino acids. The junction had 0 bases not matched to a gene; V was cut back by 1 base and J by 0 bases. Germline-derived CDR1 and CDR2 are SGHRS and YFSETQ. The CDR3 loop is CASSLTSGSTDTQYF. In nucleotides, the CDR3 is TGCGCCAGCAGCTTGACTAGCGGGAGCACAGATACGCAGTATTTT.

This chain joins TRBV11-2 and TRBJ2-5; 14 bases fit TRBD2. Germline CDR1 reads SGHAT; CDR2 reads FQNNGV. The CDR3 is 15 amino acids. The V and J ends lost 10 bases and 5 bases, in that order; junction bases with no gene match: 9. CDR3 protein: CATRLAGGPVETQYF. The CDR3 nucleotides read TGTGCCACCAGACTAGCGGGAGGGCCGGTGGAGACCCAGTACTTC.

In its sample, this clone was seen a few times. The CDR3 loop reads CASRDSLNTEAFF. The CDR3 DNA sequence: TGTGCCAGTCGGGACAGCCTGAACACTGAAGCTTTCTTT. This chain uses TRBV28 with TRBJ1-1; 7 positions match TRBD1. This CDR3 region has 13 residues. Germline CDR1 is MDHEN and CDR2 is SYDVKM. The trim removed 9 bases at V and 0 bases at J, leaving 4 bases unmatched.

V is TRBV30 and J is TRBJ2-1; unclear D gene. Germline-derived CDR1 and CDR2 are GTSNPN and SVGIG (reference sequence). V was cut by 0 bases and J by 4 bases, with 4 bases left in between. CDR3 length: 12 amino acids. DNA of the CDR3: TGTGCCTGGAGTGTCCAGTACAATGAGCAGTTCTTC. It codes for CAWSVQYNEQFF.

This clone was picked up a small number of times. The chain couples TRBV5-1 to TRBJ2-1; D not certain. Germline V gene data show CDR1 as SGHRS and CDR2 as YFSETQ. The CDR3 is 16 amino acids. V lost 5 bases to trimming and J lost 0 bases, with 15 bases between them. CDR3 nucleotides: TGCGCCAGCAGGAGGTCAGACCGAAACTCCTACAATGAGCAGTTCTTC. It encodes CASRRSDRNSYNEQFF.

The rearrangement uses TRBV6-1 and TRBJ1-4, with 9 nucleotides matching TRBD1. The CDR3 loop spans 15 amino acids. V lost 4 bases to trimming and J lost 6 bases; unmatched junction nucleotides: 6. CDR1 and CDR2 (germline): MNHNS, SASEGT. The CDR3: CASSGMTGGDEKLFF. The CDR3 DNA follows: TGTGCCAGCAGTGGGATGACAGGGGGAGATGAAAAACTGTTTTTT.

The V and J genes are TRBV7-2 and TRBJ2-5; D might be TRBD1 (5 bases). This CDR3 region has 16 residues. Germline CDR1 SGHTA, CDR2 FQGNSA. V was pared by 0 bases and J by 3 bases, with 14 bases between. In DNA form, the CDR3 reads TGTGCCAGCAGCTTAGCATCCGGACAACGAAAAGAGACCCAGTACTTC. The encoded protein is CASSLASGQRKETQYF.

In its sample, this clone was seen once. Written as DNA, the CDR3 is TGTGCCTGGAGTGTCACCGGGAGCATCAATAGTGCCGGGGAGCTGTTTTTT. The encoded protein is CAWSVTGSINSAGELFF. The chain employs TRBV30 and TRBJ2-2; maybe TRBD2 (6 bases). CDR1 and CDR2 from the germline V gene are GTSNPN and SVGIG (reference sequence). This CDR3 is built from 17 residues. Trimming cost V 0 bases and J 6 bases, with 20 bases left between them.

V and J are TRBV10-3 and TRBJ2-7, with D possibly being TRBD2 (7 bases). V lost 8 bases to trimming and J lost 7 bases, with 18 bases between them. Germline V lookup: CDR1 ENHRY, CDR2 SYGVKD. The CDR3 covers 13 residues. The CDR3 region is CAIGQKQGGEQYF. The CDR3 DNA sequence: TGTGCCATCGGACAAAAACAGGGAGGGGAGCAGTACTTC.

This clone was picked up one time. This chain joins TRBV19 and TRBJ1-1; 8 bases match TRBD1. V was pared by 6 bases and J by 0 bases, with 15 bases of the junction left unmatched. Per the germline V gene, CDR1 is LNHDA and CDR2 is SQIVND (reference sequence). The CDR3 loop spans 18 amino acids. The CDR3 is CASRAGVGTGHMNTEAFF. The CDR3, as DNA: TGTGCCAGTAGGGCAGGGGTTGGGACAGGACATATGAACACTGAAGCTTTCTTT.

The rearrangement links TRBV7-9 to TRBJ2-1; 8 positions agree with TRBD2. Germline CDR1 is SEHNR and CDR2 is FQNEAQ (reference sequence). The CDR3 is made up of 15 amino acids. Trimming at V came to 5 bases and at J to 1 base, leaving 4 bases not matched to a gene. The CDR3 reads CASSQTSASYNEQFF. CDR3 bases: TGTGCCAGCAGCCAGACTAGCGCTTCCTACAATGAGCAGTTCTTC.

The rearrangement uses TRBV27 and TRBJ1-1; 7 bases are a match to TRBD1. V lost 7 bases to trimming and J lost 2 bases; unmatched junction nucleotides: 7. The CDR3 covers 14 residues. Germline CDR1 reads MNHEY; CDR2 reads SMNVEV (reference sequence). CDR3 nucleotide sequence: TGTGCCAGCACCCAAACAGGGGCTAACACTGAAGCTTTCTTT. This codes for CASTQTGANTEAFF.

The J gene is TRBJ1-3, the V gene TRBV6-6, with D possibly matching TRBD1 (5 bases). V was clipped by 7 bases and J by 0 bases, with 13 bases between them. The germline gives CDR1 MNHNY, CDR2 SVGAGI (reference sequence). CDR3 length: 15 residues. CDR3 bases: TGTGCCAGCACTCCGGGACTGAGCTCTGGAAACACCATATATTTT. Its translation: CASTPGLSSGNTIYF.